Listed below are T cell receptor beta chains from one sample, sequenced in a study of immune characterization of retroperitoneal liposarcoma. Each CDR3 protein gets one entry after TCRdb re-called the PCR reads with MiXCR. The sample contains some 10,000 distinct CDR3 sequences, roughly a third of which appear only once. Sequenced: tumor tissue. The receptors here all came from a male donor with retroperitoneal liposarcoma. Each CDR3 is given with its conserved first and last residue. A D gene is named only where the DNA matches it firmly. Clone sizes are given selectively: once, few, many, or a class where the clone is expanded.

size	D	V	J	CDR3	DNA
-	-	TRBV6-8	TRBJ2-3	CASSFEFRERQDTQYF	TGTGCCAGCAGTTTCGAGTTTCGGGAGAGACAAGATACGCAGTATTTT
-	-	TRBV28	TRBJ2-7	CASSSRRYEQYF	TGTGCCAGCAGTTCCAGAAGATACGAGCAGTACTTC
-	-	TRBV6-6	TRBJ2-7	CASSTRQAAYEQYF	TGTGCCAGCAGTACCCGACAGGCAGCCTACGAGCAGTACTTC
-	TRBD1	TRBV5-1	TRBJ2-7	CASSRGTGDNEQYF	TGCGCCAGCAGCCGAGGGACAGGCGACAATGAGCAGTACTTC
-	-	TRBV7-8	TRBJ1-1	CASSPGPMNTEAFF	TGTGCCAGCAGCCCCGGACCCATGAACACTGAAGCTTTCTTT
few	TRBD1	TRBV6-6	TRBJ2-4	CASSYSTPGQGGEQYF	TGTGCCAGCAGTTACTCTACTCCGGGACAGGGGGGTGAGCAGTACTTC
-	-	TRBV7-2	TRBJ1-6	CASSLVDYQETQFFGPGTRLHF	-
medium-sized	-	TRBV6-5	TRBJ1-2	CASSYSTNYGYTF	TGTGCCAGCAGTTACTCGACAAACTATGGCTACACCTTC
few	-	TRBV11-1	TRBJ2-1	CASSPRDQETQFF	TGTGCCAGCAGTCCCCGGGATCAAGAGACCCAGTTCTTC
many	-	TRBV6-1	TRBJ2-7	CASSDRGASVKQYF	TGTGCCAGCAGTGATCGGGGGGCCAGCGTTAAGCAGTACTTC
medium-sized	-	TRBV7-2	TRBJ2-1	CASTTSRDSQETQFF	TGTGCCAGCACCACTTCGCGGGACTCCCAAGAGACCCAGTTCTTC
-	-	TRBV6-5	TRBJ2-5	CASSPRDGVGTQYF	TGTGCCAGCAGTCCCCGGGACGGGGTTGGGACCCAGTACTTC
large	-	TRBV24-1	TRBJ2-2	CATGSSTGELFF	TGTGCCACCGGGAGTAGTACCGGGGAGCTGTTTTTT
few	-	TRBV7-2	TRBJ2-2	CASSPKGGGNTGELFF	TGTGCCAGCAGCCCGAAGGGTGGGGGGAACACCGGGGAGCTGTTTTTT
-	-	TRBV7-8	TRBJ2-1	CASSLTSTYEQFF	TGTGCCAGCAGCTTAACTTCTACGTACGAGCAGTTCTTC
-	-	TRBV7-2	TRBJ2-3	CASSFNWDTQYF	TGTGCCAGCAGCTTTAACTGGGATACGCAGTATTTT
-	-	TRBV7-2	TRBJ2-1	CASSLDSGVYNEQFF	TGTGCCAGCAGCTTAGATTCGGGGGTCTACAATGAGCAGTTCTTC
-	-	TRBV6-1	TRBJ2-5	CASKGQGETQYF	TGTGCCAGCAAAGGGCAAGGAGAGACCCAGTACTTC
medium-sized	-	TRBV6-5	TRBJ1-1	CASSYQGGGTEAFF	TGTGCCAGCAGTTACCAGGGTGGGGGCACTGAAGCTTTCTTT
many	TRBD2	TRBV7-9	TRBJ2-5	CASSQWEGRGTQYF	TGTGCCAGCAGTCAGTGGGAGGGCCGCGGGACCCAGTACTTC
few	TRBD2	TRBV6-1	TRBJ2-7	CASSTSGLGNEQYF	TGTGCCAGCAGTACTAGCGGGCTAGGGAATGAGCAGTACTTC
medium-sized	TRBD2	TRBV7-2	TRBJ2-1	CASSPNLAGGRETQFF	TGTGCCAGCAGCCCAAATTTAGCGGGTGGGAGGGAGACCCAGTTCTTC
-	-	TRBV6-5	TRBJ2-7	CASSYGTQGGNEQYF	TGTGCCAGCAGCTACGGGACACAGGGCGGGAACGAGCAGTACTTC
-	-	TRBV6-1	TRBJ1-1	CASSEVGSGEAFF	TGTGCCAGCAGTGAAGTAGGCTCCGGTGAAGCTTTCTTT
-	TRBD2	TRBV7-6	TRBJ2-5	CASSPLGLAGEETQYF	TGTGCTAGCAGCCCCCTCGGGCTAGCGGGAGAAGAGACCCAGTACTTC
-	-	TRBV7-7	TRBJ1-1	CASSLTTEAFF	TGTGCCAGCAGCTTAACCACTGAAGCTTTCTTT
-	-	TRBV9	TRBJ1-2	CASSVIEKTNYGYTF	TGTGCCAGCAGCGTAATCGAGAAAACTAACTATGGCTACACCTTC
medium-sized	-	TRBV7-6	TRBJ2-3	CASSHSGRDGTQYF	TGTGCCAGCAGCCACAGCGGACGGGACGGAACGCAGTATTTT
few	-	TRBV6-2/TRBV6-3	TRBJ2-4	CASSYSMTESFQGIQYF	TGTGCCAGCAGTTACTCGATGACGGAATCTTTCCAGGGCATTCAGTACTTC
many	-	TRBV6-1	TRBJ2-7	CASSEVGEVGEQYF	TGTGCCAGCAGTGAAGTTGGAGAAGTGGGCGAGCAGTACTTC
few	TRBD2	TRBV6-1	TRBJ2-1	CASSMSGDAKNIQFF	TGTGCCAGCAGTATGAGCGGGGATGCCAAAAACATTCAGTTCTTC
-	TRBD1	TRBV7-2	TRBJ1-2	CASSLPGGLANYGYTF	TGTGCCAGCAGCCTCCCAGGGGGCCTAGCTAACTATGGCTACACCTTC
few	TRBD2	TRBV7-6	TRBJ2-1	CASSLASSGGEEQFF	TGTGCCAGCAGCTTAGCATCTAGCGGGGGTGAGGAGCAGTTCTTC
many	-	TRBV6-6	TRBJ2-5	CASSYSATRRTQYF	TGTGCCAGCAGTTACTCGGCCACTCGGCGGACCCAGTACTTC
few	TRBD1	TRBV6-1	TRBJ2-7	CASKEVTGDYEQYF	TGTGCCAGCAAAGAAGTCACAGGGGATTACGAGCAGTACTTC
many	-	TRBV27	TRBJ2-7	CASSLSDIGRGNEQYF	TGTGCCAGCAGTTTATCGGACATAGGACGGGGCAATGAGCAGTACTTC
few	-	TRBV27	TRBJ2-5	CASSLGFGGNEETQYF	TGTGCCAGCAGTTTAGGGTTCGGGGGTAACGAAGAGACCCAGTACTTC
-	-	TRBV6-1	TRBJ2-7	CASSDLRAGFRREQYF	TGTGCCAGCAGTGACCTCCGAGCCGGCTTCAGGCGCGAGCAGTACTTC
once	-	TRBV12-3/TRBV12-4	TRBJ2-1	CASGYTGLEQFF	TGTGCCAGCGGCTATACAGGGCTCGAGCAGTTCTTC
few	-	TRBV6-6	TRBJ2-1	CASSYSSGAEQFF	TGTGCCAGCAGTTACTCATCGGGGGCCGAGCAGTTCTTC
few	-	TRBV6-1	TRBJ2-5	CASGIQETQYF	TGTGCCAGCGGGATCCAAGAGACCCAGTACTTC
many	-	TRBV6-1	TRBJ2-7	CASSEGQETHEQYF	TGTGCCAGCAGTGAAGGGCAGGAGACCCACGAGCAGTACTTC
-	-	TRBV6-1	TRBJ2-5	CASSESAPAGTQYF	TGTGCCAGCAGTGAATCCGCTCCAGCGGGGACCCAGTACTTC
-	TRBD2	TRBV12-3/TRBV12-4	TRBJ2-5	CATRLAGFNNEQYF	TGTGCCACCCGATTAGCGGGCTTTAACAATGAGCAGTACTTC
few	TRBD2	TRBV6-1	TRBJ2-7	CASSVAAGEGIEQYF	TGTGCCAGCAGTGTTGCGGCGGGGGAAGGTATTGAGCAGTACTTC
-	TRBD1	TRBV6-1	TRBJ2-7	CASSSPQGSGTGKGEQYF	TGTGCCAGCAGTTCGCCCCAAGGTTCAGGGACAGGGAAAGGTGAGCAGTACTTC
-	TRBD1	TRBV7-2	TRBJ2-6	CASSLVQGAPYLFGNVLTF	TGTGCCAGCAGCTTAGTTCAGGGGGCGCCTTACCTCTTTGGCAACGTCCTGACTTTC
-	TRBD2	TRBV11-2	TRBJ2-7	CASSPKSSGRAREQYF	TGTGCCAGCAGCCCTAAGAGTAGCGGGAGGGCCCGCGAGCAGTACTTC
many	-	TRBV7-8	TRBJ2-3	CASSLNSPFPTDTQYF	TGTGCCAGCAGCTTAAACAGCCCCTTTCCAACAGATACGCAGTATTTT
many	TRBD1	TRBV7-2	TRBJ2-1	CASSFGTEYNEQFF	TGTGCCAGCAGCTTCGGGACAGAATACAATGAGCAGTTCTTC
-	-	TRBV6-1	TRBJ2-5	CASSDGVPGTQYF	TGTGCCAGCAGTGACGGCGTCCCAGGGACCCAGTACTTC
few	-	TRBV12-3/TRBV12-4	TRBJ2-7	CASRGGSYEQYF	TGTGCCAGCAGAGGAGGGAGCTACGAGCAGTACTTC
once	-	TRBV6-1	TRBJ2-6	CASRVVGTLSGANVLTF	TGTGCCAGCAGGGTCGTTGGGACTCTCTCCGGGGCCAACGTCCTGACTTTC
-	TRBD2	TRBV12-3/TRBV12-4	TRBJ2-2	CASSPTRTSGSTGELFF	TGTGCCAGCAGTCCAACCCGGACTAGCGGGAGCACCGGGGAGCTGTTTTTT
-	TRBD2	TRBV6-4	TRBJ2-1	CASSGTSGRLIRDEQFF	TGTGCCAGCAGTGGGACTAGCGGGAGACTTATTAGGGATGAGCAGTTCTTC
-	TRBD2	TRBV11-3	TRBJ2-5	CASSLVVREGRETQYF	TGTGCCAGCAGCTTAGTTGTGCGGGAGGGCCGAGAGACCCAGTACTTC
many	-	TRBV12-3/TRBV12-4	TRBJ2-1	CASSLTAFWGDEQFF	TGTGCCAGCAGTTTAACGGCTTTCTGGGGCGATGAGCAGTTCTTC
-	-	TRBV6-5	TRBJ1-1	CASCDSPNTEAFF	TGTGCCAGCTGCGATAGTCCAAACACTGAAGCTTTCTTT
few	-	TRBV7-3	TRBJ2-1	CASSLRTDTREYF	TGTGCCAGCAGCCTACGGACGGATACCAGGGAGTACTTC
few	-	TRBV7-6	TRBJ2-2	CASSKTGNTGELFF	TGTGCCAGCAGCAAAACAGGGAACACCGGGGAGCTGTTTTTT